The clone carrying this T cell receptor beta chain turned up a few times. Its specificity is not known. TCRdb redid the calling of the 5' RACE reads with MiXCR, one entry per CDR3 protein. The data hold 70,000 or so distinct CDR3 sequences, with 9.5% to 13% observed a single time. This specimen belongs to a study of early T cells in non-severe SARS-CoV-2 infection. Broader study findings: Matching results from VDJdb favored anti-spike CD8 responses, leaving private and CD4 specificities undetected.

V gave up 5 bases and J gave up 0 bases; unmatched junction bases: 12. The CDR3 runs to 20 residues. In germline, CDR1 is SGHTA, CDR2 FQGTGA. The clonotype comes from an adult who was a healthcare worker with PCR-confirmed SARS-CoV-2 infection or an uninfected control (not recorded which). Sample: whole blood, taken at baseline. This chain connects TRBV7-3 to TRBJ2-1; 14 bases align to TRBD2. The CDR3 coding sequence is TGTGCCAGCAGCCCTCACGGGACTAGCGGGGGAGATAGCTCCTACAATGAGCAGTTCTTC. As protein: CASSPHGTSGGDSSYNEQFF.